The following is a T cell receptor (beta chain) sequence with its context. The antigen it binds to is not known. Per-base quality was not reported, and no clone a single base away is much larger than it. The donors were healthy, HIV-negative adults with no recently reported acute infections or vaccinations. Only Caucasian adults living in Nashville, Tennessee, USA were represented among the donors. CD4+ T cells were enriched through magnetic negative selection, after which naive cells were positively selected on CD45RA and the remaining negative fraction served as the memory subset. After blood collection by leukapheresis, PBMCs were isolated using Ficoll-Histopaque density gradient centrifugation and then cryopreserved in the vapor phase of liquid nitrogen. Analytical flow cytometry was used to check the purity and quantity of each magnetically sorted T cell population. From each sorted fraction, genomic DNA was isolated and quantified by UV absorbance on a Nanodrop 2000c.

Including the terminal cysteine and phenylalanine, the CDR3 comprises 14 residues. Here the CDR3 DNA is all that survives: 42 bases in frame from base 1. Unmatched junction bases come to 7, with V trimmed by 6 bases and J by 3 bases. CDR1 and CDR2, per the germline V gene, are SNHLY and FYNNEI. The data were obtained in a study of shared clonotypes between healthy human individuals (dated by TCRdb to 2018 to 2021). Regarding the study in general: The cohort included three men and a couple of women between 18 and 49 years of age. For each donor, CD4 naive and CD4 memory were each run on three plates, CD8 naive on two plates, and CD8 memory on one plate. The study deeply sequenced blood TCR repertoires of five healthy adults to estimate repertoire size and the extent of clonotype sharing between individuals. Libraries were prepared and TCR repertoires were sequenced by different laboratories using diverse techniques, in order to increase sequencing depth and limit assay-specific biases. Between about 0.85 and 8.9 billion PBMCs per donor were obtained by leukapheresis. Broader findings and caveats from the paper: The small number of donors limited the genetic and exposure-history diversity represented. Compared with non-shared clonotypes, clonotypes shared by all four sorted-subset donors had higher generation probabilities. Based on pairwise subsampling, the degree of clonotype sharing among donors was expected to be affected by sequencing depth. Naive subsets generally had larger estimated clonotype richness than memory subsets did. Sharing across several donors was observed for approximately 5% of naive CD4, 3% to 4% of naive CD8, 2% to 2.5% of memory CD4, and over 0.3% of memory CD8 clonotypes. Incomplete sequencing was indicated by rarefaction of sorted-subset datasets, despite the large sequencing depth. Sampling was limited to blood, and TCR repertoires in tissue likely differ from TCR repertoires in blood.

Using the deep immunoSEQ assay, TCR CDR3 regions were amplified from genomic DNA by multiplex PCR. Extracted genomic DNA from each cell subset was distributed evenly across all wells of several immunoSEQ 96-well plates, and each plate was treated as a replicate. For sorted subsets, roughly 200 ng of genomic DNA, equivalent to roughly 30,000 T cell genomes, went into each replicate PCR. Purified libraries were quantified with a Qubit 3.0 fluorometer, sized on a Bioanalyzer 2100, and re-quantified with the KAPA Library Quantification kit. A separate single-read 150-cycle Illumina NextSeq 550 flow cell was used to sequence each immunoSEQ 96-well plate. Per the authors' processing: The immunoSEQ output contained only junctional sequences without quality scores, so filtering could not match that applied to full-length reads. To assign V/J genes and CDR3, sequences were annotated using PyIR, a Python wrapper for IgBLAST v1.9, with IMGT germline references. Any read was removed if the V/J assignment was weak (E-value above 1e-6), the CDR3 was missing, or the read contained stop codons, out-of-frame junctions, or ambiguous translated residues. V3J clonotypes were defined as sequences sharing an identical inferred V gene, J gene, and CDR3 amino acid sequence. To compute the percentage overlap between repertoires, the number of shared unique clonotypes was divided by the size of the smaller repertoire. Repertoire richness was assessed with RTK rarefaction, the Chao1 estimator, and Recon v2.1 estimates of unobserved clonotypes. For all TCRbeta clonotypes obtained by the gDNA method from a handful of donors, generation probabilities were computed with OLGA. As stored in TCRdb, this immuneACCESS dataset retains in-frame rearrangements with V and J assigned. A fraction of the clones does not appear; measured against another copy, unresolved V genes explain less than half of the discrepancy, and the remainder lacks a known reason. From that table come the V and J calls and clone size; the DNA was used to work out D and trimming. Counted in this sample were about 1.1 million clones; roughly 80% of them appeared once. The top ten hold over 0.8% of the sample.

The sequenced material came from memory CD4+ T cells from PBMCs. Reading the label with the study, this specimen's cell subset or site is: CD45RA-negative fraction. This receptor was identified in a young man in good health. Some clones in this sample may be carry-over from other donors' samples. The V and J genes are TRBV2 and TRBJ1-1, and TRBD1 aligns with 7 junction nucleotides. The nucleotide sequence reads TGTGCCAGCAGGCAGGGGGAAGGGGACACTGAAGCTTTCTTT. Its protein product is CASRQGEGDTEAFF.